Below, 5 T cell receptor beta chains from the same sample are listed, as sequenced in a study of a mutant IDH1 vaccine in newly diagnosed glioma. Documented time point: week 23, last vaccination. A 20-mer mutant IDH1 peptide at 300 ug was injected subcutaneously with topical imiquimod. The data were produced by immunoSEQ multiplex PCR, yet TCRdb's version contains in-frame clones alone and is incomplete. The sample consists of about 43,000 clones, 84% of them appearing once. For these receptors, no antigen is known. Sample: PBMCs, taken from a glioma patient whose treatment included an IDH1 peptide vaccine. Receptors originate from a woman aged 18-29 years with glioma. Some clones in this sample may be carry-over from other donors' samples.

CDR3 sequence (DNA): TGTGCCAGCAGATCCCGCCTAGTGGACGAGCAGTACTTC. Translation gives CASRSRLVDEQYF. V usage is TRBV27 and J usage is TRBJ2-7, with D unclear. From germline, CDR1 is MNHEY and CDR2 SMNVEV (reference sequence). CDR3 length equals 13 residues. The V end was cut by 6 bases, the J end by 5 bases, with 14 bases between.

The rearrangement uses TRBV9 and TRBJ2-2; possible D gene TRBD2, 6 bases. V was pared by 4 bases and J by 6 bases, with 19 bases between. This CDR3 is built from 16 residues. CDR1 and CDR2 from the germline V gene are SGDLS and YYNGEE. CDR3 amino acids: CASSLETGGNAGELFF. The CDR3 nucleotides are TGTGCCAGCAGCTTAGAGACCGGGGGAAACGCCGGGGAGCTGTTTTTT.

The CDR3 DNA sequence: TGTGCCAGCAGTTACTCAGGGGCTGCTAATGAAAAACTGTTTTTT. This sequence encodes CASSYSGAANEKLFF. V and J are TRBV6-5 and TRBJ1-4; weak D call: TRBD1 (5 bases). Trimming cost V 0 bases and J 3 bases, with 8 bases left between them. The V gene's germline CDR1 is MNHEY and CDR2 SVGAGI. The CDR3 has 15 amino acids.

This chain joins TRBV6-6 and TRBJ1-1; D gene ambiguous. Germline loops: CDR1 MNHNY, CDR2 SVGAGI (reference sequence). Between the trimmed V and J ends, which lost 6 bases and 5 bases, there was a span of 19 bases. This CDR3 comprises 15 residues. The CDR3 here is CASRSGKAPGTEAFF. In DNA form, the CDR3 reads TGTGCCAGCAGATCGGGAAAGGCCCCTGGGACTGAAGCTTTCTTT.

J is TRBJ2-3 and V is TRBV7-8; 7 bases fit TRBD2. This CDR3 region has 16 residues. V lost 1 base to trimming and J lost 6 bases; unmatched junction nucleotides: 10. Germline V gives CDR1 SGHVS, CDR2 FQNEAQ. The CDR3 reads CASSLVSGSVVDTQYF. The CDR3 bases are TGTGCCAGCAGCTTAGTTAGCGGGTCCGTAGTGGATACGCAGTATTTT.